This TCR beta chain is drawn from a study of human T cells and chemical hapten exposure. The sample's time point: pre-sensitization, week 0. As for treatment: therapeutic diphenylcyclopropenone sensitization with weekly scalp DPC. Each CDR3 protein is one row after TCRdb ran MiXCR on the RACE reads. Altogether around 300,000 distinct CDR3 sequences are present, approximately 8% being singletons, with the ten largest covering 1.2%. This sequence originates from a man between 18 and 35 years old with alopecia areata. Some clones in this sample may be carry-over from other donors' samples. The input for sequencing was whole blood, taken in connection with sensitization to the hapten diphenylcyclopropenone (DPC).

CDR3 sequence (DNA): TGTGCCAGCAGCAACAGGTTATCAGGGAACACTGAAGCTTTCTTT. It is translated as CASSNRLSGNTEAFF. The J gene is TRBJ1-1, the V gene TRBV7-2, with D perhaps TRBD1 (5 bases). Trimming removed 5 bases from V and 1 base from J, with 14 bases in between. CDR1 and CDR2 from the germline V gene are SGHTA and FQGNSA. The CDR3 has 15 residues.